This T cell receptor beta chain was sequenced during a study of T cell responses to AZD1222 COVID-19 vaccine (dated by TCRdb to the early 2020s). Broadly, across the study: A total of about 230 trial participants underwent TCR sequencing, of whom about 210 received two doses of AZD1222 and around 25 received two doses of the MenACWY control vaccine. Trial participants were enrolled by age into subgroups of 18-55, 56-69 and 70-plus years, and around 150, 29 and 61 TCR-sequenced participants, respectively, were included in these subgroups.

The CDR3 regions of human TCRbeta chains were subjected to immunosequencing. In the original analysis: Repertoire TCRs were checked for matches against a reference library of SARS-CoV-2-specific TCRs that had been generated using the MIRA antigen-specificity platform. Breadth meant the fraction of unique TCRs that were SARS-CoV-2-associated, whereas depth meant the fraction of total T cells that were SARS-CoV-2-associated. Using the MIRA data, each spike-specific TCR was mapped to the spike region that the TCR reacts to and placed in a CD4 or CD8 class. Log10-transformed breadth and depth values were compared by one-way ANOVA with Sidak's multiple comparisons tests. Entries here come from immuneACCESS through TCRdb and include only in-frame sequences with V and J called. Some clones fail to appear in such tables; in the studies checked, an unresolved V gene covers under half of the shortfall, and the cause of the remainder is unknown. Clonal size and the V and J genes are those of that table, whereas D and trimming came from the DNA. A total of over 100,000 clones appear in this sample, about nine tenths of them only once. The top ten clones comprise 2% to 3% of the sample.

What this sample's time point label stands for: about 28 days (+/-7) after the second vaccine dose. AZD1222 recipients given second doses at about 4 weeks or at about 12 weeks were pooled, since spike-specific TCR depth and breadth were not found to differ between the two schedules. Vaccinee samples came from UK trials COV001 and COV002, including a single-blind randomized controlled phase 2/3 trial of AZD1222 (ChAdOx1 nCoV-19) in healthy adults. Trial participant PBMC samples were collected at day 0 and day 28 after the second dose for TCRbeta chain sequencing. Via the germline V gene, CDR1 is SGHTA and CDR2 FQGTGA. Its CDR3 holds 15 amino acids, cysteine through phenylalanine. Only CDR3 DNA is held: 45 bases, read in frame from base 1. Here V drops 6 bases and J drops 8 bases, and the junction holds 13 bases not matched to any gene. Study-wide findings and limitations: The 56-69-year group was small, and its depth increase did not reach significance, likely because of low power. No day 14 peak-response samples were available, so repertoires were characterized only after the peak T cell response. Nearly half of unique spike-specific TCRs reportedly recognized epitopes outside regions mutated in the B.1.351 and B.1.1.7 variants. The whole spike protein was spanned by vaccine-associated CD4 TCRs, and dominant responses were seen in regions 160-218 and 743-854. A significant rise in spike-specific TCR breadth and depth was observed after two AZD1222 doses relative to day 0 and relative to MenACWY recipients. Participants were mostly white British and included more females than males, and it was suggested by the authors that clonal diversity may have been underestimated. Conclusions about previously exposed vaccinees were limited because only six AZD1222 recipients were SARS-CoV-2 seropositive at baseline.

By its share of the sample, this clone is medium-sized (0.01 to 0.1%). It has no known antigen specificity. No much larger clone exists at a distance of one base, and base qualities are not known. Sequencing used peripheral blood, obtained 28 days after the second AZD1222 dose. The TCR originated in an adult who received the AZD1222 COVID-19 vaccine. The chain couples TRBV7-3 to TRBJ1-2, with 9 central nucleotides matching TRBD1. The sequence in DNA is TGTGCCAGCAGTGAAAGCCCGGGACAGGGTGGGGGCTACACCTTC. Translated, it reads CASSESPGQGGGYTF. The variable domain in full, with residues beyond the CDR3 obtained from the reference TRBV7-3 and TRBJ1-2 genes, is GAGVSQTPSNKVTEKGKYVELRCDPISGHTALYWYRQSLGQGPEFLIYFQGTGAADDSGLPNDRFFAVRPEGSVSTLKIQRTERGDSAVYLCASSESPGQGGGYTFGSGTRLTVV.